What follows describes a single TCR beta chain. The antigen is undetermined. All gene names here are mouse names. Following extraction, RNA underwent reverse transcription to cDNA, which served as the sequencing template. Produced via immunoSEQ multiplex PCR; TCRdb's table is partial and in-frame only. The sample presents 200,000 to 300,000 clones, none singletons. The study sorted pooled cutaneous lymph node cells by CD4, CD8alpha, NKG2D, NKG2ACE and other markers. This sample is part of a study of CD8+ T cells in alopecia areata. Study-wide points: TCRs were shared less clearly across patients than in mice, possibly for HLA-related reasons. Scalp sequencing also captures normal skin's resident alphabeta T cells. Lesional tissue from the scalp (especially in alopecia totalis/universalis) showed higher clonality than normal scalp.

This receptor was obtained from a C3H/HeJ mouse with alopecia areata. For this strain, the MHC haplotype corresponds to H2-k. The sample was CD4+ T cells sorted from a lymph node.

The CDR3 loop is CASSIGGTSSAETLYF. CDR3 bases read: TGTGCCAGCAGTATAGGAGGGACATCTAGTGCAGAA. The V gene is TRBV19, the J gene TRBJ2-3, with D possibly TRBD1 on 6 matching bases. Sequencing ends 4 residues short of the CDR3 end; the germline J gene provides the rest. This CDR3 is 16 amino acids long. CDR1 and CDR2 from the germline V gene are FNHDT and SITEND (reference sequence). Between the trimmed V and J ends, which lost 0 bases and 0 bases, there was a span of 11 bases.